The source of this T cell receptor (beta chain) is a study of cytomegalovirus exposure and HLA in healthy donors. Overall study: Among the approximately 380 donors who were genotyped, around 77% fell in the genetic ancestry cluster that is associated with self-reported Caucasian donors.

PCR primers comprised 60 Vbeta and 13 Jbeta primers. Data came from immunoSEQ multiplex PCR; TCRdb stores just in-frame clones and leaves some out. The profile shows 150,000 to 190,000 clones, approximately 82% of them singletons. This CDR3 is 16 amino acids long. The germline CDR1 and CDR2 sequences are LNHDA and SQIVND (reference sequence). Germline trimming cut 6 bases from V and 0 bases from J; bases unmatched to any gene: 8. Study findings and constraints: In an earlier analysis, productive rearrangement rates for most beta V segments clustered near 87% or 30%. Some V segments (TRBV6-2 and TRBV6-3 among them) were excluded as indistinguishable.

Comment on this clone: Its antigen is not known.

The gene calls are TRBV19 and TRBJ2-1; 7 bases fit TRBD1. The source material was PBMCs. The receptor comes from a woman in her fifties or sixties in good health and CMV-seropositive. The CDR3 protein is CASRDNRQGSYNEQFF. The DNA of the CDR3 is TGTGCCAGTAGAGACAACCGACAGGGCTCCTACAATGAGCAGTTCTTC. Looking up the rest from reference TRBV19 and TRBJ2-1 gives the full variable domain: DGGITQSPKYLFRKEGQNVTLSCEQNLNHDAMYWYRQDPGQGLRLIYYSQIVNDFQKGDIAEGYSVSREKKESFPLTVTSAQKNPTAFYLCASRDNRQGSYNEQFFGPGTRLTVL.